This TCR delta chain was documented in a study of gamma-delta chains in newborns, infants, children. Overall study: Microbial exposure reportedly drives polyclonal innate γδ T cell expansion after birth.

As to this clone: The protein given by TCRdb reflects a much larger clone and differs at residue 3 from this DNA's translation, likely from a read error; the protein shown is the DNA's translation.

Germline-derived CDR1 and CDR2 are GEAIGNYY and EKD. The CDR3 runs 19 residues. TCRdb reran clone calling via CATT on the reads. The sample shows about 5,500 delta-chain clones, 0.42% of them seen only once. The chain employs TRDV2 and TRDJ3; 11 nucleotides line up with TRDD3. Sequencing was done on a sample of blood. The TCR comes from a child who was a newborn, infant or young child, either healthy, febrile or measles-vaccinated (not recorded which). Here the CDR3 reads CARDKVLGDSSWDTRQMFF. Here the CDR3 DNA reads TGTGCCCGTGACAAAGTACTGGGGGATAGCTCCTGGGACACCCGACAGATGTTTTTC.